Listed below are T cell receptor beta chains from one sample, sequenced in a study of blood T cell repertoires in COVID-19. Assay used: immunoSEQ multiplex PCR; TCRdb lists only in-frame clones, some missing. This table has about 220,000 clones, around 88% appearing once. Material for sequencing was peripheral blood. The origin of the receptors is a woman in her twenties or thirties who had recovered from COVID-19. The CDR3 runs from the conserved cysteine through the conserved F or W. A D gene is named only where the DNA matches it firmly. Clone size is shown for a subset of rows, as once, few, many or a class of expanded clone.

>NA|TRBD1|16|TRBV7-2|TRBJ2-5
TGTGCCAGCAGCTTGCTGGCCGACAGGGGGTTAGAGACCCAGTACTTC
CASSLLADRGLETQYF
>NA|TRBD2|16|TRBV7-2|TRBJ2-3
TGTGCCAGCAGCTACCTAGCGGGGGGGCCTATAGATACGCAGTATTTT
CASSYLAGGPIDTQYF
>few|TRBD2|15|TRBV3-1/TRBV3-2|TRBJ2-7
TGTGCCAGCAGCCAAGAGCGGGGGGGCCGCTACGAGCAGTACTTC
CASSQERGGRYEQYF
>once|TRBD1|12|TRBV29-1|TRBJ2-5
TGCAGCGGCCAGGGGGCGGGAGAGACCCAGTACTTC
CSGQGAGETQYF
>NA|NA|11|TRBV9|TRBJ1-2
TGTGCCAGCAAGCGGGCGGATGGCTACACCTTC
CASKRADGYTF
>NA|NA|16|TRBV14|TRBJ2-2
TGTGCCAGCAGCCAAGGGGGGCTAGCGGACACCGGGGAGCTGTTTTTT
CASSQGGLADTGELFF
>NA|TRBD1|15|TRBV12-5|TRBJ1-2
TGTGCTAGTGGTTTGAAACAGGGGAGAATTTATGGCTACACCTTC
CASGLKQGRIYGYTF
>NA|TRBD1|15|TRBV6-5|TRBJ2-2
TGTGCCAGCAGTCACCCTCAGGGGGCGAGCGGGGAGCTGTTTTTT
CASSHPQGASGELFF
>once|TRBD2|17|TRBV15|TRBJ2-2
TGTGCCACCAGCAGAGGGGTAGGCGGGGGAGGAACCGGGGAGCTGTTTTTT
CATSRGVGGGGTGELFF
>NA|NA|13|TRBV27|TRBJ1-1
TGTGCCAGCAGTTTACAAGGGGGCACTGAAGCTTTCTTT
CASSLQGGTEAFF
>NA|NA|13|TRBV29-1|TRBJ1-4
TGCAGCGTTGAGGACGGGGAAGGTGAAAAACTGTTTTTT
CSVEDGEGEKLFF
>NA|TRBD2|15|TRBV7-3|TRBJ2-3
TGTGCCAGCAGCGCCGGACTAGCGGGGAGGGATACGCAGTATTTT
CASSAGLAGRDTQYF
>NA|NA|13|TRBV5-1|TRBJ1-5
TGCGCCAGCAGCTTGGGGGGGGGTCAGCCCCAGCATTTT
CASSLGGGQPQHF
>NA|TRBD1|15|TRBV4-2|TRBJ1-2
TGTGCCAGCAGCCATACCGGACAGGGCAGGTATGGCTACACCTTC
CASSHTGQGRYGYTF
>NA|NA|14|TRBV25-1|TRBJ2-5
TGTGCCAGCGGCCGGACAGGAGGGGTCGAGACCCAGTACTTC
CASGRTGGVETQYF
>NA|NA|16|TRBV2|TRBJ2-2
TGTGCCAGCAGTGAAGCCCGGGACTGGGCGATTGGGGAGCTGTTTTTT
CASSEARDWAIGELFF
>NA|NA|14|TRBV5-1|TRBJ1-1
TGCGCCAGCAGCTTGGCAGGGGAGAACACTGAAGCTTTCTTT
CASSLAGENTEAFF
>once|TRBD1|15|TRBV5-1|TRBJ1-4
TGCGCCAGCAGCTTGGCCAGTAGGACAGGAGAAAAACTGTTTTTT
CASSLASRTGEKLFF
>few|TRBD1|15|TRBV2|TRBJ1-2
TGTGCCAGCAGAGCCGGGACAGGAGTTAACTATGGCTACACCTTC
CASRAGTGVNYGYTF
>few|NA|13|TRBV5-1|TRBJ2-7
TGCGCCAGCAGCTCCGCCTGGCCTTACGAGCAGTACTTC
CASSSAWPYEQYF
>NA|TRBD1|19|TRBV4-1|TRBJ1-3
TGCGCCAGCAGCCAAGAAAAGCCCTGGACAGGGCTTTTAGAAAACACCATATATTTT
CASSQEKPWTGLLENTIYF
>NA|TRBD2|14|TRBV13|TRBJ2-5
TGTGCCAGCAGCTTGGGGAGGGTTGTAGAGACCCAGTACTTC
CASSLGRVVETQYF
>NA|TRBD1|14|TRBV5-8|TRBJ2-1
TGTGCCAGCAGCAGTCGGACAGGGTGGAATGAGCAGTTCTTC
CASSSRTGWNEQFF
>NA|TRBD1|13|TRBV19|TRBJ1-2
TGTGCCAGTAGTATACAGGGGGCTGATGGCTACACCTTC
CASSIQGADGYTF
>NA|NA|17|TRBV12-2|TRBJ2-1
TGTGCAAGTCGCTTCCGAGGGGGGCGGGGGGCACCCCATGAGCAGTTCTTC
CASRFRGGRGAPHEQFF
>NA|TRBD2|13|TRBV19|TRBJ2-5
TGTGCCAGTAGTATCGTAGCGGGAAAGACCCAGTACTTC
CASSIVAGKTQYF